This T cell receptor beta chain was retrieved from a study of cytomegalovirus exposure and HLA in healthy donors. On this clone itself: Antigen unknown.

Study results and limitations: When presence/absence was analysed, sequencing depth was taken to be roughly uniform across donors.

Per germline, CDR1 MNHEY and CDR2 SMNVEV (reference sequence). The length of the CDR3 is 14 residues. The J segment lost 6 bases and the V segment lost 5 bases, leaving 9 bases of the junction unmatched. PCR used 60 Vbeta primers and 13 Jbeta primers. Libraries were prepared by immunoSEQ multiplex PCR; TCRdb keeps only in-frame clonotypes and omits some of them. Among roughly 100,000 clones listed, around 76% were seen once. The chain uses TRBV27 and TRBJ2-7, with 8 bases fitting TRBD1. The sequenced sample consisted of PBMCs. This clonotype was sampled from a woman aged 55-69 years in good health and CMV-seropositive. CDR3 bases: TGTGCCAGCAGTCCAGACAGGGGTCGGGCCGAGCAGTACTTC. Translation gives CASSPDRGRAEQYF.